This is a list of T cell receptor beta chains from one sample in a study of blood T cell repertoires in COVID-19. Sequencing was performed with immunoSEQ multiplex PCR; in TCRdb, only in-frame clones are kept and a portion is missing. The table has 180,000 or so clones, 86% seen once; the top ten hold 0.99%. The sequenced sample was peripheral blood. The receptors were sampled from a man in his late teens or twenties with acute or convalescent COVID-19. The CDR3 runs from the conserved cysteine through the conserved F or W. A D gene is named only where the DNA matches it firmly. The listing skips clone size in some rows; elsewhere it reads once, few, many or a size class.

CDR3aa	CDR3nt	d_gene	j_gene	v_gene	abundance
CASSLVEGGSYNSPLHF	TGTGCCAGCAGCTTGGTCGAGGGCGGTTCCTATAATTCACCCCTCCACTTT	.	TRBJ1-6	TRBV5-8	.
CASSQYDSTGYEQYF	TGCGCCAGCAGTCAATATGACTCGACTGGCTACGAGCAGTACTTC	.	TRBJ2-7	TRBV23-1	.
CAWSPLTSGTQYF	TGTGCCTGGAGCCCCCTGACTAGCGGGACCCAGTACTTC	TRBD2	TRBJ2-5	TRBV30	once
CATSASGQGVGEQFF	TGTGCCACCAGCGCCTCGGGACAGGGGGTCGGTGAGCAGTTCTTC	TRBD1	TRBJ2-1	TRBV15	.
CASSVSGPTEAFF	TGTGCCAGTAGTGTTTCAGGGCCCACTGAAGCTTTCTTT	.	TRBJ1-1	TRBV19	.
CASSRPNSPLHF	TGTGCCAGCTCCAGGCCTAATTCACCCCTCCACTTT	.	TRBJ1-6	TRBV7-9	.
CASSPQTSGSYEQYF	TGTGCCAGCAGCCCTCAAACTAGCGGCTCCTACGAGCAGTACTTC	TRBD2	TRBJ2-7	TRBV4-2	.
CASSQDNNEQFF	TGTGCCAGCAGCCAGGACAACAATGAGCAGTTCTTC	.	TRBJ2-1	TRBV7-9	.
CASSPSGGQETQYF	TGTGCCAGCTCACCTTCGGGGGGTCAGGAGACCCAGTACTTC	TRBD2	TRBJ2-5	TRBV18	.
CASSPGPYGYTF	TGTGCCAGCAGCCCGGGTCCCTATGGCTACACCTTC	.	TRBJ1-2	TRBV12-3/TRBV12-4	.
CASSFSGESPYEQYF	TGCGCCAGCAGCTTCTCGGGGGAAAGCCCCTACGAGCAGTACTTC	.	TRBJ2-7	TRBV5-1	.
CASRAGENEAFF	TGCGCCAGCAGAGCAGGGGAGAATGAAGCTTTCTTT	.	TRBJ1-1	TRBV5-1	few
CASSGRGNRPQHF	TGTGCCAGCAGTGGGAGAGGCAATCGGCCCCAGCATTTT	.	TRBJ1-5	TRBV2	.
CASSPRTGSGYTEAFF	TGTGCCAGCAGCCCTAGGACAGGATCGGGGTACACTGAAGCTTTCTTT	TRBD1	TRBJ1-1	TRBV7-9	.
CASSLSQGSSPLHF	TGCGCCAGCAGCTTGAGTCAGGGGAGCTCACCCCTCCACTTT	.	TRBJ1-6	TRBV5-1	.
CASSYGGGLNEQFF	TGTGCCAGCAGCTACGGGGGGGGCCTCAATGAGCAGTTCTTC	TRBD2	TRBJ2-1	TRBV3-1/TRBV3-2	.
CASSPGYSGNTIYF	TGTGCCAGCAGTCCAGGTTACTCTGGAAACACCATATATTTT	.	TRBJ1-3	TRBV7-9	.
CASSGGHLNQPQHF	TGTGCCAGCAGTGGCGGCCACCTTAATCAGCCCCAGCATTTT	.	TRBJ1-5	TRBV25-1	.
CASSPFKGLAALEETQYF	TGTGCCAGCAGCCCCTTTAAGGGACTAGCGGCTTTGGAGGAGACCCAGTACTTC	TRBD2	TRBJ2-5	TRBV7-9	.
CASSFFQRGGLNEQFF	TGCGCCAGCAGCTTCTTCCAGCGGGGGGGCCTCAATGAGCAGTTCTTC	TRBD2	TRBJ2-1	TRBV5-1	.
CASSGTSGGDIQYF	TGTGCCAGCAGCGGGACTAGCGGGGGAGACATTCAGTACTTC	TRBD2	TRBJ2-4	TRBV9	.
CAWSAQGARQPQHF	TGTGCCTGGAGCGCACAGGGGGCACGGCAGCCCCAGCATTTT	TRBD1	TRBJ1-5	TRBV30	.
CASSKPTSCGGNTIYF	TGTGCCAGCAGCAAACCCACTTCGTGTGGTGGAAACACCATATATTTT	.	TRBJ1-3	TRBV21-1	.
CASSFREATEAFF	TGTGCCAGCAGTTTCAGGGAAGCCACTGAAGCTTTCTTT	.	TRBJ1-1	TRBV6-2/TRBV6-3	.
CAWRTGASNTGELFF	TGTGCCTGGAGGACAGGGGCCTCGAACACCGGGGAGCTGTTTTTT	TRBD1	TRBJ2-2	TRBV30	.
CASRQSVYNSPLHF	TGTGCCAGTAGACAGTCCGTTTATAATTCACCCCTCCACTTT	.	TRBJ1-6	TRBV19	.
CASSPATGREYGYTF	TGTGCCAGCAGCCCCGCAACAGGGAGGGAATATGGCTACACCTTC	.	TRBJ1-2	TRBV28	.
CASSPRGADTQYF	TGTGCCAGCTCACCGCGGGGCGCAGATACGCAGTATTTT	.	TRBJ2-3	TRBV18	.
CASRFGQGFDTQYF	TGTGCCAGCAGGTTCGGACAGGGGTTTGATACGCAGTATTTT	TRBD1	TRBJ2-3	TRBV18	.